A selection of T cell receptor beta chains follows, all from one sample in a study of T cell responses to AZD1222 COVID-19 vaccine. Profiled with immunoSEQ multiplex PCR; TCRdb holds only in-frame clones, not every one. The profile shows fewer than 200,000 clones, over 80% of them singletons. The sequencing here drew on peripheral blood, taken on day 0 of AZD1222 vaccination. The receptors originated from an adult in good health. The CDR3 runs from the conserved cysteine through the conserved F or W. D genes are given only for firm matches. Size is omitted from some rows. Given values are once, few, many or a class for expanded clones.

clone size: NA; CDR3 length: 13; V gene: TRBV7-2; J gene: TRBJ2-5; D gene: NA; CDR3 protein: CASSLVNPETQYF; CDR3 DNA: TGTGCCAGCAGCTTAGTAAATCCGGAGACCCAGTACTTC
clone size: NA; CDR3 length: 15; V gene: TRBV6-2/TRBV6-3; J gene: TRBJ2-5; D gene: TRBD1; CDR3 protein: CASSSPRDRQETQYF; CDR3 DNA: TGTGCCAGCAGTTCTCCCCGGGACAGACAAGAGACCCAGTACTTC
clone size: NA; CDR3 length: 17; V gene: TRBV15; J gene: TRBJ2-3; D gene: TRBD2; CDR3 protein: CATSRDLGRGGPDTQYF; CDR3 DNA: TGTGCCACCAGCAGAGATCTGGGACGGGGGGGCCCCGATACGCAGTATTTT
clone size: NA; CDR3 length: 15; V gene: TRBV6-5; J gene: TRBJ2-1; D gene: NA; CDR3 protein: CASSSAGSSYNEQFF; CDR3 DNA: TGTGCCAGCAGTTCGGCAGGAAGCTCCTACAATGAGCAGTTCTTC
clone size: NA; CDR3 length: 14; V gene: TRBV5-6; J gene: TRBJ2-7; D gene: NA; CDR3 protein: CASSLGLEIYEQYF; CDR3 DNA: TGTGCCAGCAGCTTGGGACTTGAGATCTACGAGCAGTACTTC
clone size: NA; CDR3 length: 14; V gene: TRBV19; J gene: TRBJ2-1; D gene: NA; CDR3 protein: CASSPRGDYNEQFF; CDR3 DNA: TGTGCCAGTAGTCCAAGAGGGGACTACAATGAGCAGTTCTTC
clone size: NA; CDR3 length: 11; V gene: TRBV6-1; J gene: TRBJ2-1; D gene: NA; CDR3 protein: CASSESSEQFF; CDR3 DNA: TGTGCCAGCAGTGAGAGCAGTGAGCAGTTCTTC
clone size: NA; CDR3 length: 14; V gene: TRBV6-6; J gene: TRBJ2-7; D gene: TRBD2; CDR3 protein: CASRTGTSGVEQYF; CDR3 DNA: TGTGCCAGCAGAACCGGGACTAGCGGGGTCGAGCAGTACTTC
clone size: NA; CDR3 length: 15; V gene: TRBV7-2; J gene: TRBJ1-2; D gene: NA; CDR3 protein: CASSLGTYSNYGYTF; CDR3 DNA: TGTGCCAGCAGCTTAGGAACATATTCCAACTATGGCTACACCTTC
clone size: few; CDR3 length: 15; V gene: TRBV3-1/TRBV3-2; J gene: TRBJ1-2; D gene: TRBD1; CDR3 protein: CASSQLTGGGNGYTF; CDR3 DNA: TGTGCCAGCAGCCAACTCACAGGGGGCGGAAATGGCTACACCTTC
clone size: NA; CDR3 length: 14; V gene: TRBV13; J gene: TRBJ2-2; D gene: NA; CDR3 protein: CASTWGADTGELFF; CDR3 DNA: TGTGCCAGCACCTGGGGGGCGGACACCGGGGAGCTGTTTTTT
clone size: NA; CDR3 length: 14; V gene: TRBV7-8; J gene: TRBJ1-3; D gene: NA; CDR3 protein: CASSLSRLGNTIYF; CDR3 DNA: TGTGCCAGCAGCTTGTCCAGGCTCGGAAACACCATATATTTT
clone size: NA; CDR3 length: 13; V gene: TRBV7-2; J gene: TRBJ1-1; D gene: NA; CDR3 protein: CASSPLVNTEAFF; CDR3 DNA: TGTGCCAGCAGCCCACTTGTGAACACTGAAGCTTTCTTT
clone size: NA; CDR3 length: 15; V gene: TRBV7-2; J gene: TRBJ2-1; D gene: TRBD2; CDR3 protein: CASSLTGGGYNEQFF; CDR3 DNA: TGTGCCAGCAGCTTGACGGGCGGGGGTTACAATGAGCAGTTCTTC
clone size: once; CDR3 length: 13; V gene: TRBV30; J gene: TRBJ1-1; D gene: NA; CDR3 protein: CAWDLMEGTEAFF; CDR3 DNA: TGTGCCTGGGATCTGATGGAGGGCACTGAAGCTTTCTTT
clone size: NA; CDR3 length: 15; V gene: TRBV28; J gene: TRBJ2-2; D gene: NA; CDR3 protein: CASRTDFNWTGELFF; CDR3 DNA: TGTGCCAGCCGGACGGACTTCAACTGGACCGGGGAGCTGTTTTTT
clone size: NA; CDR3 length: 14; V gene: TRBV29-1; J gene: TRBJ1-6; D gene: NA; CDR3 protein: CSVPGPTANSPLHF; CDR3 DNA: TGCAGCGTCCCCGGACCGACGGCTAATTCACCCCTCCACTTT
clone size: NA; CDR3 length: 14; V gene: TRBV15; J gene: TRBJ1-5; D gene: NA; CDR3 protein: CATSRDKGDQPQHF; CDR3 DNA: TGTGCCACCAGCAGAGATAAAGGGGATCAGCCCCAGCATTTT
clone size: NA; CDR3 length: 11; V gene: TRBV29-1; J gene: TRBJ2-1; D gene: NA; CDR3 protein: CSVELYNEQFF; CDR3 DNA: TGCAGCGTTGAGTTGTACAATGAGCAGTTCTTC
clone size: NA; CDR3 length: 14; V gene: TRBV19; J gene: TRBJ2-7; D gene: TRBD1; CDR3 protein: CASSTGTGSYEQYF; CDR3 DNA: TGTGCCAGTAGTACCGGGACAGGGTCGTACGAGCAGTACTTC
clone size: NA; CDR3 length: 15; V gene: TRBV9; J gene: TRBJ2-3; D gene: TRBD2; CDR3 protein: CASSVGSGVTDTQYF; CDR3 DNA: TGTGCCAGCAGCGTAGGTAGCGGGGTCACAGATACGCAGTATTTT
clone size: NA; CDR3 length: 13; V gene: TRBV10-3; J gene: TRBJ1-1; D gene: TRBD1; CDR3 protein: CAISGQGNTEAFF; CDR3 DNA: TGTGCCATCAGTGGACAGGGGAACACTGAAGCTTTCTTT
clone size: NA; CDR3 length: 13; V gene: TRBV19; J gene: TRBJ1-1; D gene: TRBD1; CDR3 protein: CASSIRGLTEAFF; CDR3 DNA: TGTGCCAGTAGTATTAGGGGGCTCACTGAAGCTTTCTTT
clone size: NA; CDR3 length: 17; V gene: TRBV5-6; J gene: TRBJ1-2; D gene: NA; CDR3 protein: CASSLLGAGLFNYGYTF; CDR3 DNA: TGTGCCAGCAGCTTGCTTGGGGCAGGACTTTTTAACTATGGCTACACCTTC
clone size: NA; CDR3 length: 13; V gene: TRBV28; J gene: TRBJ1-5; D gene: NA; CDR3 protein: CASVSGSNQPQHF; CDR3 DNA: TGTGCCAGCGTTAGTGGTAGCAATCAGCCCCAGCATTTT
clone size: NA; CDR3 length: 18; V gene: TRBV5-1; J gene: TRBJ1-2; D gene: TRBD1; CDR3 protein: CASRRRTGTGVVNYGYTF; CDR3 DNA: TGCGCCAGCAGAAGGAGGACCGGGACAGGGGTGGTTAACTATGGCTACACCTTC
clone size: NA; CDR3 length: 16; V gene: TRBV3-1/TRBV3-2; J gene: TRBJ1-1; D gene: TRBD1; CDR3 protein: CASTENSGTGNTEAFF; CDR3 DNA: TGTGCCAGCACGGAGAATTCTGGGACAGGGAACACTGAAGCTTTCTTT
clone size: NA; CDR3 length: 15; V gene: TRBV18; J gene: TRBJ1-6; D gene: NA; CDR3 protein: CASSPRGQPNSPLHF; CDR3 DNA: TGTGCCAGCTCACCACGTGGACAGCCGAATTCACCCCTCCACTTT
clone size: NA; CDR3 length: 15; V gene: TRBV7-9; J gene: TRBJ2-3; D gene: NA; CDR3 protein: CASSLGGAIRDTQYF; CDR3 DNA: TGTGCCAGCAGCTTAGGGGGGGCCATAAGGGATACGCAGTATTTT
clone size: NA; CDR3 length: 12; V gene: TRBV18; J gene: TRBJ1-6; D gene: NA; CDR3 protein: CASSLYNSPLHF; CDR3 DNA: TGTGCCAGCTCACTTTATAATTCACCCCTCCACTTT
clone size: NA; CDR3 length: 16; V gene: TRBV7-2; J gene: TRBJ2-1; D gene: NA; CDR3 protein: CASARWGHSSYNEQFF; CDR3 DNA: TGTGCCAGTGCCCGCTGGGGCCACAGCTCCTACAATGAGCAGTTCTTC
clone size: once; CDR3 length: 16; V gene: TRBV18; J gene: TRBJ1-5; D gene: TRBD1; CDR3 protein: CASSMTGMNGNQPQHF; CDR3 DNA: TGTGCCAGCTCGATGACAGGGATGAATGGCAATCAGCCCCAGCATTTT
clone size: NA; CDR3 length: 12; V gene: TRBV12-5; J gene: TRBJ1-1; D gene: NA; CDR3 protein: CASKTLNTEAFF; CDR3 DNA: TGTGCTAGTAAGACCTTGAACACTGAAGCTTTCTTT
clone size: NA; CDR3 length: 13; V gene: TRBV19; J gene: TRBJ1-3; D gene: NA; CDR3 protein: CASSTGLGNTIYF; CDR3 DNA: TGTGCCAGTAGTACAGGGCTGGGAAACACCATATATTTT
clone size: NA; CDR3 length: 13; V gene: TRBV12-3/TRBV12-4; J gene: TRBJ2-5; D gene: NA; CDR3 protein: CASRTDSQETQYF; CDR3 DNA: TGTGCCAGCAGGACCGATTCCCAAGAGACCCAGTACTTC
clone size: NA; CDR3 length: 15; V gene: TRBV18; J gene: TRBJ1-2; D gene: TRBD1; CDR3 protein: CASSPRDRGYYGYTF; CDR3 DNA: TGTGCCAGCTCACCACGGGACAGGGGGTACTATGGCTACACCTTC
clone size: NA; CDR3 length: 16; V gene: TRBV18; J gene: TRBJ1-1; D gene: TRBD1; CDR3 protein: CASSPQGGRSGTEAFF; CDR3 DNA: TGTGCCAGCTCACCACAAGGGGGCAGGAGTGGGACTGAAGCTTTCTTT
clone size: NA; CDR3 length: 14; V gene: TRBV6-5; J gene: TRBJ1-2; D gene: TRBD1; CDR3 protein: CASSRDRGSYGYTF; CDR3 DNA: TGTGCCAGCAGCCGGGACAGGGGCAGCTATGGCTACACCTTC
clone size: NA; CDR3 length: 15; V gene: TRBV7-9; J gene: TRBJ1-6; D gene: TRBD1; CDR3 protein: CASARGLRYNSPLHF; CDR3 DNA: TGTGCCAGCGCTAGGGGGCTCCGTTATAATTCACCCCTCCACTTT
clone size: NA; CDR3 length: 13; V gene: TRBV7-9; J gene: TRBJ1-1; D gene: NA; CDR3 protein: CASSSGTNAEAFF; CDR3 DNA: TGTGCCAGCAGCTCCGGGACAAACGCTGAAGCTTTCTTT
clone size: NA; CDR3 length: 13; V gene: TRBV6-2/TRBV6-3; J gene: TRBJ2-7; D gene: TRBD1; CDR3 protein: CASSKRTGYEQYF; CDR3 DNA: TGTGCCAGCAGTAAAAGGACAGGTTACGAGCAGTACTTC